Given below is one T cell receptor beta chain in context. Genomic DNA acted as the template from which TCR beta VDJ combination and CDR3 sequence profiling were carried out. TCRdb redid the calling of the reads with MiXCR, one entry per CDR3 protein. The sample has about 160,000 distinct CDR3 sequences; about 48% are singletons. The germline V and J ends were trimmed by 3 bases and 2 bases, with 14 bases remaining between them. The CDR3 loop spans 15 amino acids. Germline V lookup: CDR1 SGDLS, CDR2 YYNGEE. The entry originates in a study of CD8+CD57+ T cells in acquired aplastic anemia. Sequencing was performed on sorted CD4+, CD8+, or CD8+CD57+ T cells (not recorded which) from PBMCs. The clonotype originates from a human donor in good health. V gene TRBV9 combines with J gene TRBJ1-2; D gene ambiguous. The DNA of the CDR3 is TGTGCCAGCAGCGCCCGACAAGGGCGGAACTATGGCTACACCTTC. Protein sequence: CASSARQGRNYGYTF.